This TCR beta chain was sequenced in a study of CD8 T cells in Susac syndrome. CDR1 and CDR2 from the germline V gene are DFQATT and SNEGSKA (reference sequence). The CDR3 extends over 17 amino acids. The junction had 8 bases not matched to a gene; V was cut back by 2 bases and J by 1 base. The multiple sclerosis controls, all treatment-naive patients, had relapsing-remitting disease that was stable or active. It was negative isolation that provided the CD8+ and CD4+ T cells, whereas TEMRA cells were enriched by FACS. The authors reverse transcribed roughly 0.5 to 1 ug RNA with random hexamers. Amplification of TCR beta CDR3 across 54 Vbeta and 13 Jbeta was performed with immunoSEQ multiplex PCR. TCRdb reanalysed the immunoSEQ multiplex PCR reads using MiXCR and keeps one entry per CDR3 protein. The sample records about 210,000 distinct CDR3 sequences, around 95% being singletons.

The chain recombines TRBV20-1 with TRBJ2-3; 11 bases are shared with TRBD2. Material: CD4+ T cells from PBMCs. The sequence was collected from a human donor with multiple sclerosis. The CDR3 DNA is TGCAGTGCTAGACTAGCGGGGGGTGCCAGGGGCACAGATACGCAGTATTTT. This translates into CSARLAGGARGTDTQYF.